This paragraph covers one TCR beta chain sequence. This clonotype was found a few times. It lacks a known antigen. One base away there is no much larger clone; base qualities are not given. The meaning of the sample's treatment or condition label: live attenuated yellow fever vaccine strain. PBMCs were isolated from peripheral blood using a standard Ficoll-Paque protocol. Dynabeads CD4 and CD8 positive selection kits were used to isolate the CD4 and CD8 T-cell fractions. TriZol was used to extract RNA from bulk PBMCs, CD4 and CD8 fractions, and dextramer-positive and dextramer-negative fractions. The germline V end is reduced by 6 bases and the J end by 5 bases; junction bases left unmatched: 4. The germline V gene (reference sequence) provides CDR1 DFQATT and CDR2 SNEGSKA. From the cysteine up to the phenylalanine, the CDR3 has a length of 13 residues. Here the CDR3 DNA is all that survives: 39 bases in frame from base 1.

This specimen belongs to a study of T cells after yellow fever vaccination (dated by TCRdb to between 2019 and 2020). For context, the study as a whole: The SMART-Seq v4 Ultra Low Input RNA kit was used to prepare libraries from fractions with low cell numbers. Bulk TCR alpha and beta repertoires were sequenced longitudinally to track T-cell clones before and after primary and booster YFV17D yellow fever vaccination. Two healthy male donors, one aged 18 to 30 and one aged 30 to 40 years, made up the cohort. Blood was drawn at multiple timepoints before and after primary and secondary immunization, with bulk PBMC replicates and cell subsets isolated. Beyond this particular receptor, the publication reports: Most clones expanded after primary vaccination were re-detected after the booster (96% of CD4 and approximately 85% of CD8), suggesting broad memory maintenance. Only a couple of donors were included in the study, so the extent to which the findings can be generalized is limited. A small fraction of clonotypes appeared in both the CD4 and CD8 compartments, likely as a result of convergent recombination. The secondary T-cell response was weaker than the primary response but faster, peaking on day 5 instead of day 15. Computational filtering was required because FACS-sorted repertoires could contain abundant contaminating clonotypes from the bulk population.

The run used an Illumina NovaSeq 6000. TCR cDNA was made using 5'RACE template switching, a step that added a universal primer site and unique molecular identifiers. Priming for cDNA synthesis came from both the TCR alpha and TCR beta constant segments. Library amplification involved two PCR steps, and the second step added sample barcodes and sequencing adapters. Sequencing of libraries was performed on Illumina HiSeq 2500 (2x100 bp) or NovaSeq (2x150 bp). As for how the authors treated the data: Reads were demultiplexed and collapsed into UMI consensus sequences with MIGEC, and V(D)J alignment was performed with MiXCR. Using edgeR on replicate PBMC samples, clonotypes were called vaccine-responding if FDR was below 0.01 and the log2 fold change was above 5 up to day 15. Each bulk clonotype received a CD4 or CD8 identity based on whether the sequenced CD4 or CD8 repertoire contained that clonotype at higher abundance. The public reads were quality trimmed at Q25 with fastp and then assembled into clones with MiXCR by TCRdb, keeping productive beta chains. Every CDR3 protein is listed once, alongside the most common genes and DNA of its rows. The V and J calls come from TCRdb's annotation, not from the publication. Counted in this sample were 150,000 to 200,000 distinct CDR3 sequences; approximately 9.7% of them appeared once. The ten biggest clones cover around 35% of the sample.

Sequenced material: CD8+ T cells sorted from PBMCs, taken 45 days after the yellow fever booster vaccination. The TCR sequence derives from a man in his late teens or twenties who received the YFV17D yellow fever vaccine. Here the chain combines TRBV20-1 and TRBJ1-5; 10 of the junction bases match TRBD1. The CDR3: CSALTGGDQPQHF. The DNA is as follows: TGCAGTGCCCTGACAGGGGGCGATCAGCCCCAGCATTTT.